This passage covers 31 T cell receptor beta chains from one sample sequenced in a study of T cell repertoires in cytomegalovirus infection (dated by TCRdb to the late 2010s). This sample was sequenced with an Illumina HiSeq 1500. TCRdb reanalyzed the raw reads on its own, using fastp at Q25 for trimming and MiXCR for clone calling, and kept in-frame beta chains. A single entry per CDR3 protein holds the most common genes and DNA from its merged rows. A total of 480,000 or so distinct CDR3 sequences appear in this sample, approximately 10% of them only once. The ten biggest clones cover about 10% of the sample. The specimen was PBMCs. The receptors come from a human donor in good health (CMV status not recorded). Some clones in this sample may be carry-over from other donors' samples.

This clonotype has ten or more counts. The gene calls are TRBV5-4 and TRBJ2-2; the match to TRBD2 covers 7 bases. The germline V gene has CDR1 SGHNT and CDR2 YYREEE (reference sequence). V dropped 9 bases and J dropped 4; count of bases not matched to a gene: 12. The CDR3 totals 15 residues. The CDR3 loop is CATKDGGSFTGELFF. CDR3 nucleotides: TGTGCCACCAAGGACGGCGGGAGTTTCACCGGGGAGCTGTTTTTT.

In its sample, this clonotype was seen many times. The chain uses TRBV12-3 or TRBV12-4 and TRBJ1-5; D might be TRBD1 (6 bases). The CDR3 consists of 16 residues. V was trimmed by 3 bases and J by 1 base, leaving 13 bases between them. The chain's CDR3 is CASSFRDILSNQPQHF. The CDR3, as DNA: TGTGCCAGCAGTTTCCGGGACATTCTGAGCAATCAGCCCCAGCATTTT.

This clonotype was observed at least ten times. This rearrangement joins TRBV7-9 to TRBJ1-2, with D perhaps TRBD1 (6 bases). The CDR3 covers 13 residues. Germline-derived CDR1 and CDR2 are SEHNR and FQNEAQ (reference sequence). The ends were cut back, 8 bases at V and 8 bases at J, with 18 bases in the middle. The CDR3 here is CASSQQGLRGYTF. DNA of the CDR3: TGTGCCAGCTCCCAACAGGGATTAAGGGGCTACACCTTC.

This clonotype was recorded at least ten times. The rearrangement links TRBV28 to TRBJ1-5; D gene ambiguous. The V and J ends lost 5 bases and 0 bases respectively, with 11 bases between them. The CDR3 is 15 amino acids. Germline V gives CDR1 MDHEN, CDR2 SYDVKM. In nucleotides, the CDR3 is TGTGCCAGCAGTCCTGCCTCAGTTAGCAATCAGCCCCAGCATTTT. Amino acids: CASSPASVSNQPQHF.

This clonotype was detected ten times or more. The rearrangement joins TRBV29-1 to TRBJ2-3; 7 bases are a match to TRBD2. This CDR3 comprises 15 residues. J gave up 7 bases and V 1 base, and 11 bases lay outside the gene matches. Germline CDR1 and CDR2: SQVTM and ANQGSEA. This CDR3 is CSVEGPGLQTNTQYF. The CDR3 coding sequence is TGCAGCGTTGAAGGACCGGGACTACAAACGAATACGCAGTATTTT.

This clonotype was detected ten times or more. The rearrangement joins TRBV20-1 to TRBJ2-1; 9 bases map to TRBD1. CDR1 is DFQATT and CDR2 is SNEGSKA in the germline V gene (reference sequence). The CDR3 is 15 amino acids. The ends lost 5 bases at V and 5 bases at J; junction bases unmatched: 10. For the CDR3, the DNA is TGCAGTGCTGGGGACAGGGTTGAGGGTAACAATGAGCAGTTCTTC. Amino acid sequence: CSAGDRVEGNNEQFF.

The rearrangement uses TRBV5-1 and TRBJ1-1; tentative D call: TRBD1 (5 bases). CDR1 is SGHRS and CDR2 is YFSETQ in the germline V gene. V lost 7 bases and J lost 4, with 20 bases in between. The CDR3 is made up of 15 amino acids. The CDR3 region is CASGGVGKGSTEAFF. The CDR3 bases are TGCGCCAGCGGGGGGGTGGGGAAGGGGTCCACTGAAGCTTTCTTT.

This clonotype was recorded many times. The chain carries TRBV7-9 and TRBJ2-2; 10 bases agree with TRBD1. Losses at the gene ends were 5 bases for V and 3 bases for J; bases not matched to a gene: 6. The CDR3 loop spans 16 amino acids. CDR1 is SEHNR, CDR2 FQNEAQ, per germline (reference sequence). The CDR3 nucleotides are TGTGCCAGCAGCCCGAGACAGGGGGCTGACACCGGGGAGCTGTTTTTT. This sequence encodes CASSPRQGADTGELFF.

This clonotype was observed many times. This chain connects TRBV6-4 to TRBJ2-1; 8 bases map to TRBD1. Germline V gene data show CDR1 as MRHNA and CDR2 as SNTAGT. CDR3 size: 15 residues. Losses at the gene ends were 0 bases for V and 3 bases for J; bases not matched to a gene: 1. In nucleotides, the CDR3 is TGTGCCAGCAGTGACTCGGGGACAGGCTACAATGAGCAGTTCTTC. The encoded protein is CASSDSGTGYNEQFF.

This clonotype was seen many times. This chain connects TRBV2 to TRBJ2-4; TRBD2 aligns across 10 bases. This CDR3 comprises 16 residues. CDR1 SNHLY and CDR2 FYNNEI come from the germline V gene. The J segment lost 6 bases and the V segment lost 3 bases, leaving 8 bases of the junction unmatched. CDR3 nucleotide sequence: TGTGCCAGCAGTGACGGCCTAGCGGGAGTAACAAACATTCAGTACTTC. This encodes CASSDGLAGVTNIQYF.

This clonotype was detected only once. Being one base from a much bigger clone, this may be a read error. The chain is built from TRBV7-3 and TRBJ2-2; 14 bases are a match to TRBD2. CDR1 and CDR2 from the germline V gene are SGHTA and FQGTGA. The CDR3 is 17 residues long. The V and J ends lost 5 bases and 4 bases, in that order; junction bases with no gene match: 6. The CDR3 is CASSGRGLAGVTGELFF. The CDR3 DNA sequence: TGTGCCAGCAGCGGAAGGGGACTAGCGGGAGTCACCGGGGAGCTGTTTTTT.

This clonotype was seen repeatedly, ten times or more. The CDR3 DNA reads as TGTGCCAGTAGTAGACAGGGAGTGCAGGAGACCCAGTACTTC. This translates into CASSRQGVQETQYF. V usage is TRBV19 and J usage is TRBJ2-5; TRBD1 agrees at 7 bases. V trimming: 4 bases; J trimming: 5 bases; junction bases outside the gene matches: 7. Germline CDR1 and CDR2: LNHDA and SQIVND (reference sequence). The CDR3 consists of 14 residues.

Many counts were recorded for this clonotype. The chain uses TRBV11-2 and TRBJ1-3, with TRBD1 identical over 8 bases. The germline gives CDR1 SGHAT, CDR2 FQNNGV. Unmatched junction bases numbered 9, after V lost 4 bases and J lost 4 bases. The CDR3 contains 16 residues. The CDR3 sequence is CASSSGQGSSGNTIYF. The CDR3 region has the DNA TGTGCCAGCAGCTCAGGACAGGGAAGTTCGGGAAACACCATATATTTT.

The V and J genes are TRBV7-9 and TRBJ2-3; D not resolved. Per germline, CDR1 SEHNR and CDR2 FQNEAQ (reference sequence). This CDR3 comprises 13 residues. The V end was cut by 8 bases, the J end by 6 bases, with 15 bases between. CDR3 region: CASLMPGHDTQYF. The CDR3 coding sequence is TGTGCCAGCCTAATGCCAGGCCATGATACGCAGTATTTT. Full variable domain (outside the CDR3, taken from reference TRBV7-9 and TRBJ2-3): DTGVSQNPRHKITKRGQNVTFRCDPISEHNRLYWYRQTLGQGPEFLTYFQNEAQLEKSRLLSDRFSAERPKGSFSTLEIQRTEQGDSAMYLCASLMPGHDTQYFGPGTRLTVL.

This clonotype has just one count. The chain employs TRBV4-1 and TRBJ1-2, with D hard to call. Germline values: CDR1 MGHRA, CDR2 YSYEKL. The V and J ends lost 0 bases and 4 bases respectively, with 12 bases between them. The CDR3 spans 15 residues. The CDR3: CASSQDERRSYGYTF. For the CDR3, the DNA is TGCGCCAGCAGCCAAGATGAGAGACGGAGCTATGGCTACACCTTC.

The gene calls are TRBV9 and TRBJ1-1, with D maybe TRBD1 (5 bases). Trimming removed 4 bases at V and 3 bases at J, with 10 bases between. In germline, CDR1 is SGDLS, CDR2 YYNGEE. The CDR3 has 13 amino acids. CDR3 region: CASSNSRDTEAFF. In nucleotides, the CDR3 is TGTGCCAGCAGCAACTCCAGGGACACTGAAGCTTTCTTT.

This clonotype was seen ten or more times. As DNA, the CDR3 is TGTGCCAGCAGAAAACCGGGACTAGCGGGGATAGCAGGCACCGGGGAGCTGTTTTTT. Translated, it gives CASRKPGLAGIAGTGELFF. The chain recombines TRBV11-2 with TRBJ2-2, with 13 bases aligning to TRBD2. Germline V gives CDR1 SGHAT, CDR2 FQNNGV. CDR3 length: 19 amino acids. J gave up 4 bases and V 6 bases, and 14 bases lay outside the gene matches.

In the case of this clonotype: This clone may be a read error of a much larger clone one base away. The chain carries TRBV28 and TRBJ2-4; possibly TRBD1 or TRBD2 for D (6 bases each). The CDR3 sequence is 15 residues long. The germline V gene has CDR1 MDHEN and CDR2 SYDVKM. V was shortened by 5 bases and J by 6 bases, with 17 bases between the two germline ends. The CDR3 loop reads CASSSRSGAGNIQYF. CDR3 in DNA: TGTGCCAGCAGTAGTAGGTCGGGGGCGGGAAACATTCAGTACTTC.

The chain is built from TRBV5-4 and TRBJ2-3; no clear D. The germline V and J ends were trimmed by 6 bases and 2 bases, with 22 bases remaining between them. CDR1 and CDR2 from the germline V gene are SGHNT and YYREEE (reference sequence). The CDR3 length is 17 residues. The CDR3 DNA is TGTGCCAGCACCTCTGCAGCATCGGGCAAAATCACAGATACGCAGTATTTT. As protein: CASTSAASGKITDTQYF.

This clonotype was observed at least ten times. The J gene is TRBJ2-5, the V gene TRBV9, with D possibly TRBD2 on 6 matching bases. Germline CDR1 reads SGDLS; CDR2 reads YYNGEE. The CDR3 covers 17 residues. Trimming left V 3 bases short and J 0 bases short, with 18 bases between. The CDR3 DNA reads TGTGCCAGCAGCGCACCTACCATCCGGGACTACCAAGAGACCCAGTACTTC. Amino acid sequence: CASSAPTIRDYQETQYF.

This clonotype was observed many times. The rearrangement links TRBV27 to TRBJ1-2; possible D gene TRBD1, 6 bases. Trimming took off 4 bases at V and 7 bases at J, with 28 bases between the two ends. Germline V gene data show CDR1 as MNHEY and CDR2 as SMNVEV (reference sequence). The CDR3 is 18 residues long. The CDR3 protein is CASSYLTPGLGGPVGYTF. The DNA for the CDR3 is TGTGCCAGCAGTTACCTTACGCCAGGCTTGGGGGGGCCGGTTGGCTACACCTTC.

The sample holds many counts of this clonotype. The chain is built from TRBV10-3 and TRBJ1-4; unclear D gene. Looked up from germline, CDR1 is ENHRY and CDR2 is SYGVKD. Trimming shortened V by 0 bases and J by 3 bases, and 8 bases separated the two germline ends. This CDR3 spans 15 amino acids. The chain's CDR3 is CAISESYSPNEKLFF. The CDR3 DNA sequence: TGTGCCATCAGTGAGTCGTACAGTCCTAATGAAAAACTGTTTTTT.

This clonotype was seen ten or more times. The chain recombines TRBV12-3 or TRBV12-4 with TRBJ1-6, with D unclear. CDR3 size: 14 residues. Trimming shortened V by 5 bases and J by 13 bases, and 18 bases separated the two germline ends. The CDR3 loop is CASSHTGPSEPLHF. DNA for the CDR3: TGTGCCAGCAGTCATACCGGGCCCTCGGAGCCCCTCCACTTT.

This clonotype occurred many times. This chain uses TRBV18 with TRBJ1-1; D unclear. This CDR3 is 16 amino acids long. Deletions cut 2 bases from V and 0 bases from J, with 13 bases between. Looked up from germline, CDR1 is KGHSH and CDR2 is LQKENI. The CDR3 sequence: CASSPSNTFMNTEAFF. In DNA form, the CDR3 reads TGTGCCAGCTCACCATCTAACACGTTCATGAACACTGAAGCTTTCTTT.

CDR3 region: CASSDGTHPNSYEQYF. The DNA of the CDR3 is TGTGCCAGCAGTGATGGGACACATCCCAACTCCTACGAGCAGTACTTC. This sequence joins TRBV6-4 and TRBJ2-7; TRBD1 is a possible D gene (6 bases). With 3 bases removed from V and 0 bases from J, the gap between germline ends came to 15 bases. This CDR3 comprises 16 residues. CDR1 is MRHNA and CDR2 is SNTAGT in the germline V gene.

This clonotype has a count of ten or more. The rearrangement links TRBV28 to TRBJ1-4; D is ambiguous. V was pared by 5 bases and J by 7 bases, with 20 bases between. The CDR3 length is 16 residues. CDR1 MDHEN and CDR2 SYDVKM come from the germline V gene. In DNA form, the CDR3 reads TGTGCCAGCAGTCCACTCGGAGAGGGAGAGGGTGAAAAACTGTTTTTT. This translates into CASSPLGEGEGEKLFF.

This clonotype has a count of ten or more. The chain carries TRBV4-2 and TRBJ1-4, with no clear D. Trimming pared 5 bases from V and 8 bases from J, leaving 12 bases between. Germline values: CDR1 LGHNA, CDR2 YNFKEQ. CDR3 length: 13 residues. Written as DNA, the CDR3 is TGTGCCAGCAGCTCCCCCCTGGGGGAAAAACTGTTTTTT. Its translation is CASSSPLGEKLFF.

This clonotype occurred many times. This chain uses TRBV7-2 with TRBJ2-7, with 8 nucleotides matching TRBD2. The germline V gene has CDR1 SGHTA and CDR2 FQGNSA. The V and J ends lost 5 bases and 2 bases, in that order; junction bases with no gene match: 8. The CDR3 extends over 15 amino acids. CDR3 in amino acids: CASSRSRGEAYEQYF. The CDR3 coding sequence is TGTGCCAGCAGCCGCTCGCGGGGGGAAGCCTACGAGCAGTACTTC.

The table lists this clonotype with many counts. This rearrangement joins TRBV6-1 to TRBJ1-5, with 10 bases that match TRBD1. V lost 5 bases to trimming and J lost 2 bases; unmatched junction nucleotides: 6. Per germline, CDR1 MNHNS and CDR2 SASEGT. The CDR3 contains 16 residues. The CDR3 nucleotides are TGTGCCAGCAGTCGTTCGACAGGGGGCGGCAATCAGCCCCAGCATTTT. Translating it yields CASSRSTGGGNQPQHF.

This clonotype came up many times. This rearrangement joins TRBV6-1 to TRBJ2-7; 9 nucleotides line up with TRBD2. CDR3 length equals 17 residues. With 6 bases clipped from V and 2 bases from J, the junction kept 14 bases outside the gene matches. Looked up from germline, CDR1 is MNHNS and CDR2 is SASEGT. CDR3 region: CASRPGLAISYPYEQYF. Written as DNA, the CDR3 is TGTGCCAGCAGACCAGGACTAGCGATAAGCTACCCCTACGAGCAGTACTTC.

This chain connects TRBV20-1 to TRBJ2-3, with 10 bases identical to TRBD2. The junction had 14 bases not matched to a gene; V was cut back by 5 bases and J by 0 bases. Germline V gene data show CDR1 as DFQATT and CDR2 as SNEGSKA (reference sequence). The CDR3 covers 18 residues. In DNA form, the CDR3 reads TGCAGTGCTCCTAGCTGGAGCGGGGGGGCGGGGAGCACAGATACGCAGTATTTT. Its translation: CSAPSWSGGAGSTDTQYF.